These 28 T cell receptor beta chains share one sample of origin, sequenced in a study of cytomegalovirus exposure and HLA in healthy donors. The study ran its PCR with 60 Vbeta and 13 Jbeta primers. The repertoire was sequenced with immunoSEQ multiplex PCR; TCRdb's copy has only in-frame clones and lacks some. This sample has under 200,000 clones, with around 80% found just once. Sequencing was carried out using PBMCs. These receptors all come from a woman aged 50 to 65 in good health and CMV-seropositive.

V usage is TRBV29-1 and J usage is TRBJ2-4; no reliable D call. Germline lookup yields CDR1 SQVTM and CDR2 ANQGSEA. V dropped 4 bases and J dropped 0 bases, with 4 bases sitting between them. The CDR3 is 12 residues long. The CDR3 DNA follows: TGCAGCGTTGCCCTAGCCAAAAACATTCAGTACTTC. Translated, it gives CSVALAKNIQYF.

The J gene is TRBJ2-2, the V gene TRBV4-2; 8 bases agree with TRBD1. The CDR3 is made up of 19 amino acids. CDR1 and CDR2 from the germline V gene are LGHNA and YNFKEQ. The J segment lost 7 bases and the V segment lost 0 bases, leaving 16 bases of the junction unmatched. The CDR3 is CASSQDFLGRGRRNGELFF. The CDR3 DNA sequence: TGTGCCAGCAGCCAAGATTTCCTCGGCAGGGGGCGCCGGAACGGGGAGCTGTTTTTT.

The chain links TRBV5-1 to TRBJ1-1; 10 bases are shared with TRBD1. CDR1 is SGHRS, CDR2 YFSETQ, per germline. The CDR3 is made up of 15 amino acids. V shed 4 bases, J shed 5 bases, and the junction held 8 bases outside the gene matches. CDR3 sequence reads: CASSSRDRGLTEAFF. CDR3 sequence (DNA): TGCGCCAGCAGCAGCCGGGACAGGGGATTAACTGAAGCTTTCTTT.

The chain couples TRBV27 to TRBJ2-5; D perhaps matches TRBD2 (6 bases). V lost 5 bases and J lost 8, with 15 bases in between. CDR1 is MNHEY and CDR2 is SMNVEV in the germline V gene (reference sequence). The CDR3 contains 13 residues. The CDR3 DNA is TGTGCCAGCAGTCCCACGCGGGGTTCTACCCAGTACTTC. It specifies CASSPTRGSTQYF.

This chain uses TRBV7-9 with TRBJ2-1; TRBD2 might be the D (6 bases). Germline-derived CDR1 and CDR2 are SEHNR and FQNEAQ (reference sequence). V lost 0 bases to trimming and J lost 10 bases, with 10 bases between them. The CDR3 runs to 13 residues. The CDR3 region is CASSLATGEEQFF. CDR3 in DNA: TGTGCCAGCAGCTTAGCGACGGGAGAGGAGCAGTTCTTC.

The DNA for the CDR3 is TGTGCCAGCAGAGTCACAGGGGACCAAGAGACCCAGTACTTC. Its protein is CASRVTGDQETQYF. The chain has TRBV5-4 and TRBJ2-5, with TRBD1 matching over 7 bases. The CDR3 totals 14 residues. V shed 5 bases, J shed 0 bases, and the junction held 4 bases outside the gene matches. Germline CDR1 is SGHNT and CDR2 is YYREEE (reference sequence).

The CDR3 region is CASSDSWGRETQYF. CDR3 in DNA: TGTGCCAGCAGCGACAGCTGGGGGCGAGAGACCCAGTACTTC. The V and J genes are TRBV9 and TRBJ2-5; a weak D match, TRBD1 (6 bases). The CDR3 loop spans 14 amino acids. V was cut by 3 bases and J by 4 bases, with 13 bases left in between. The germline gives CDR1 SGDLS, CDR2 YYNGEE.

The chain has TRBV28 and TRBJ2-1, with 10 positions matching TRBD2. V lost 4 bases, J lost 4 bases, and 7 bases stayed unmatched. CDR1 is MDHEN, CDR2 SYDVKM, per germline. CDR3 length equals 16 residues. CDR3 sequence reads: CASSSPLAGVYNEQFF. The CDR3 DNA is TGTGCCAGCAGTTCACCTCTAGCGGGAGTGTACAATGAGCAGTTCTTC.

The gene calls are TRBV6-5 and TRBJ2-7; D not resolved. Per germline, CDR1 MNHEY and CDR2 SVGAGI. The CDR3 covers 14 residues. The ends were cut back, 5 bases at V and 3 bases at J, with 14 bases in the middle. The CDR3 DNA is TGTGCCAGCAGTCCCCTGCTATTGGTCTACGAGCAGTACTTC. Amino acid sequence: CASSPLLLVYEQYF.

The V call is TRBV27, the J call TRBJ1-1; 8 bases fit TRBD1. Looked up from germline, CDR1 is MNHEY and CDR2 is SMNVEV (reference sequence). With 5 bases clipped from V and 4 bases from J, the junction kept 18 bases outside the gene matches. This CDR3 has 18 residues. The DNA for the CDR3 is TGTGCCAGCAGTCCCCTAGCCGGGACAGGTTTTAGGGGCACTGAAGCTTTCTTT. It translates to CASSPLAGTGFRGTEAFF.

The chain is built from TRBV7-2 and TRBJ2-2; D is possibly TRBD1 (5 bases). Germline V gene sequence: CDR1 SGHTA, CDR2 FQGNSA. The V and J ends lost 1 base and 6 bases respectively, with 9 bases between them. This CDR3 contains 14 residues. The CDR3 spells CASSLVQGSGELFF. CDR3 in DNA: TGTGCCAGCAGCTTAGTGCAGGGATCCGGGGAGCTGTTTTTT. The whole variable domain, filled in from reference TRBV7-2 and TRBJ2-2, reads GAGVSQSPSNKVTEKGKDVELRCDPISGHTALYWYRQSLGQGLEFLIYFQGNSAPDKSGLPSDRFSAERTGGSVSTLTIQRTQQEDSAVYLCASSLVQGSGELFFGEGSRLTVL.

CDR3 region: CASSTGKGGNTIYF. CDR3 DNA: TGTGCCAGCTCAACAGGCAAGGGTGGAAACACCATATATTTT. The rearrangement joins TRBV18 to TRBJ1-3, with D possibly TRBD1 on 5 matching bases. The germline V gene has CDR1 KGHSH and CDR2 LQKENI. This CDR3 region has 14 residues. The V gene lost 5 bases and the J gene lost 3 bases, with 11 bases spanning the gap.

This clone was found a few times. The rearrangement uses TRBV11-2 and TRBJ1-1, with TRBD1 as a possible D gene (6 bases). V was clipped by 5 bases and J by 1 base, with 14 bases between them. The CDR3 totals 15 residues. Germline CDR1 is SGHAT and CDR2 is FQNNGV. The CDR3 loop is CASSAQGIRNTEAFF. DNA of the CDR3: TGTGCCAGCAGCGCACAGGGAATCAGGAACACTGAAGCTTTCTTT.

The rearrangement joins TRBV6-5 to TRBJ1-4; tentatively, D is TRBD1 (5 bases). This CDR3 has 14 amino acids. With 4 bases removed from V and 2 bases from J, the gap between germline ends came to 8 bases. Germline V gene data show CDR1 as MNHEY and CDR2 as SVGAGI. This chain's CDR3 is CASSSRGTNEKLFF. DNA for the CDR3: TGTGCCAGCAGTTCTCGGGGGACTAATGAAAAACTGTTTTTT.

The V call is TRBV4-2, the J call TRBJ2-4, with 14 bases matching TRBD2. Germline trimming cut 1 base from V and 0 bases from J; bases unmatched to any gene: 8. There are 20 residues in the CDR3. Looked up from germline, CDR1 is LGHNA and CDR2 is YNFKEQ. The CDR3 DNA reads TGTGCCAGCAGCCAAGGGATGGGACTAGCGGGGGCGCTAGCCAAAAACATTCAGTACTTC. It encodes CASSQGMGLAGALAKNIQYF.

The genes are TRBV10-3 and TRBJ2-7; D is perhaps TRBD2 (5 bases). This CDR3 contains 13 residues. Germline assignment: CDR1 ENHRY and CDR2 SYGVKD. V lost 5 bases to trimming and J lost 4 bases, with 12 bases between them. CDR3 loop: CAISRLTSYEQYF. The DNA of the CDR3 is TGTGCCATCAGTCGCCTCACTAGTTACGAGCAGTACTTC.

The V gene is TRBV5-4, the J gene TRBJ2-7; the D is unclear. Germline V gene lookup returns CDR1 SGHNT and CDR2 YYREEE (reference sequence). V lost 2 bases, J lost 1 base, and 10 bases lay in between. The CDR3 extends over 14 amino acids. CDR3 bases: TGTGCCAGCAGCTTAATGCGAGGTTCCTACGAGCAGTACTTC. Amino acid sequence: CASSLMRGSYEQYF. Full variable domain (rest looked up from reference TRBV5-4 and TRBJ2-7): ETGVTQSPTHLIKTRGQQVTLRCSSQSGHNTVSWYQQALGQGPQFIFQYYREEENGRGNFPPRFSGLQFPNYSSELNVNALELDDSALYLCASSLMRGSYEQYFGPGTRLTVT.

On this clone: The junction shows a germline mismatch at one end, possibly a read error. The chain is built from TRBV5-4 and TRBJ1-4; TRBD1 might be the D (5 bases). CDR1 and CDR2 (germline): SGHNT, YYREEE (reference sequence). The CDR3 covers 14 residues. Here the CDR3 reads CACSRRATNEKLFF. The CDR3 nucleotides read TGTGCCTGCAGCCGCAGGGCGACTAATGAAAAACTGTTTTTT. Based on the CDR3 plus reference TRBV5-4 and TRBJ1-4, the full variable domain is ETGVTQSPTHLIKTRGQQVTLRCSSQSGHNTVSWYQQALGQGPQFIFQYYREEENGRGNFPPRFSGLQFPNYSSELNVNALELDDSALYLCACSRRATNEKLFFGSGTQLSVL.

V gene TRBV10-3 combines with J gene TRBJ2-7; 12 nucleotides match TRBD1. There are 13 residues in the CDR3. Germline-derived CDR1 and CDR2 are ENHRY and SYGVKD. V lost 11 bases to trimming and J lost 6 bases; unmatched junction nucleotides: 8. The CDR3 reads CAGAGTGGGEQYF. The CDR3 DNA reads TGTGCCGGAGCCGGGACAGGGGGCGGCGAGCAGTACTTC.

The DNA for the CDR3 is TGTGCCAGCAGCTCCCGGGCGGGTGAAGACTACGAGCAGTACTTC. Translation gives CASSSRAGEDYEQYF. This sequence joins TRBV5-6 and TRBJ2-7; the D gene is possibly TRBD2 (5 bases). The ends were cut back, 3 bases at V and 3 bases at J, with 16 bases in the middle. This CDR3 spans 15 amino acids. Looked up from germline, CDR1 is SGHDT and CDR2 is YYEEEE.

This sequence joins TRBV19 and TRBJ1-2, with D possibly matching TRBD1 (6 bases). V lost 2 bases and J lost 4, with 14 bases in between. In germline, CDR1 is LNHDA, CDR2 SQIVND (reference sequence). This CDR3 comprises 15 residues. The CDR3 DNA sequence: TGTGCCAGTAGTATAAAAGGCAGGGGCGTCTATGGCTACACCTTC. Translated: CASSIKGRGVYGYTF. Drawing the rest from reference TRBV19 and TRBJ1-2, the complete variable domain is DGGITQSPKYLFRKEGQNVTLSCEQNLNHDAMYWYRQDPGQGLRLIYYSQIVNDFQKGDIAEGYSVSREKKESFPLTVTSAQKNPTAFYLCASSIKGRGVYGYTFGSGTRLTVV.

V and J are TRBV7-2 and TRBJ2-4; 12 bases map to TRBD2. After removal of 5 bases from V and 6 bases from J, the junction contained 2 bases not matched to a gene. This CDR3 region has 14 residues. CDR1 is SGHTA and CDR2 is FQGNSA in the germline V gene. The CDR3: CASSLTSGRNIQYF. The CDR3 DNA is TGTGCCAGCAGCCTGACTAGCGGGAGAAACATTCAGTACTTC.

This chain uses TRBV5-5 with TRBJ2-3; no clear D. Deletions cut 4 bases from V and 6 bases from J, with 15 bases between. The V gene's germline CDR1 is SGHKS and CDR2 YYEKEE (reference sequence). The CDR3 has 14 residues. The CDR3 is CASSKYHSVDTQYF. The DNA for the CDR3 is TGTGCCAGCAGCAAATACCATTCGGTGGATACGCAGTATTTT.

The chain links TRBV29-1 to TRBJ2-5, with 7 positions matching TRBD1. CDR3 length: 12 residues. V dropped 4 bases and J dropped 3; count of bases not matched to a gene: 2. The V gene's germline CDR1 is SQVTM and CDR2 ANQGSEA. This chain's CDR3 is CSVVGTEETQYF. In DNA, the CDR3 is TGCAGCGTTGTTGGGACAGAAGAGACCCAGTACTTC.

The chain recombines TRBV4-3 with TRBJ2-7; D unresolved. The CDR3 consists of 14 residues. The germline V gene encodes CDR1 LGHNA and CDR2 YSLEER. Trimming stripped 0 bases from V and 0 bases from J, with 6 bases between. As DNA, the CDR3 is TGCGCCAGCAGCCAAGATACAGACTCCTACGAGCAGTACTTC. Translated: CASSQDTDSYEQYF.

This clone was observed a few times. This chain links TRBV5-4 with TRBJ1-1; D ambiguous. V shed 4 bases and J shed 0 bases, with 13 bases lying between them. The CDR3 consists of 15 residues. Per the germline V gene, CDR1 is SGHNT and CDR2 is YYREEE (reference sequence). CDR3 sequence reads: CASSRYNSMNTEAFF. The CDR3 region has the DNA TGTGCCAGCAGCCGGTACAACAGTATGAACACTGAAGCTTTCTTT.

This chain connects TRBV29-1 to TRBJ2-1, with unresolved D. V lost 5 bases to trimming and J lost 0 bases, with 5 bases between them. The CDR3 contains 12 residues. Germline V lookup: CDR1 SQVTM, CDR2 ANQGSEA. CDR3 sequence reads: CSVSVSYNEQFF. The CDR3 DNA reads TGCAGCGTTTCTGTCTCCTACAATGAGCAGTTCTTC.

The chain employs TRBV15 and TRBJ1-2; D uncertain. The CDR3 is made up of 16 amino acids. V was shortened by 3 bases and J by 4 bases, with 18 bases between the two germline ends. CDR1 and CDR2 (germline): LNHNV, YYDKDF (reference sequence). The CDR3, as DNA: TGTGCCACCAGCAGCCAGTATGGGTCCACAGTCTATGGCTACACCTTC. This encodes CATSSQYGSTVYGYTF.